This record concerns one T cell receptor beta chain sequence. V was shortened by 1 base and J by 0 bases, with 8 bases between the two germline ends. There are 15 residues in the CDR3. CDR1 and CDR2 from the germline V gene are MNHNS and SASEGT. The data are from a study of OX40 agonist ivuxolimab in advanced cancers. Assay: immunoSEQ multiplex PCR; the TCRdb copy retains only in-frame clones and omits some. This table has approximately 90,000 clones, 87% appearing once. This chain links TRBV6-1 with TRBJ2-3; no clear D. This clonotype originated in an adult with an advanced solid tumor such as melanoma, head and neck, liver or kidney cancer. Source: CD4+ or CD8+ T cells sorted from blood, taken in a trial of the OX40 agonist ivuxolimab. CDR3 nucleotide sequence: TGTGCCAGCAGTGAAGAGCAGCCTAGCACAGATACGCAGTATTTT. Its translation is CASSEEQPSTDTQYF.